This T cell receptor (beta chain) was retrieved from a study of graft-versus-host responses after intestinal transplantation. Overall study context: The transplants performed in recipients were multivisceral, liver-intestinal, or isolated intestinal. The study's findings and limits: Early HvG declines after transplant were associated with peak circulating GvH clone levels. Present in recipient marrow, GvH clones included some that appeared first in ileum or blood.

The repertoire was sequenced with immunoSEQ multiplex PCR; TCRdb's copy has only in-frame clones and lacks some. The data hold more than 65,000 clones, with over 75% observed a single time. CDR1 MNHEY and CDR2 SVGAGI come from the germline V gene. The CDR3 has 13 residues. Losses at the gene ends were 6 bases for V and 6 bases for J; bases not matched to a gene: 4. Regarding this clone: Its target is not known.

This chain links TRBV6-5 with TRBJ2-3; TRBD1 aligns across 9 bases. This sequence originates from a human donor who was the organ donor for an intestinal transplant. Specimen: unstimulated CD4+ T cells sorted from spleen or lymph node cells, collected before transplant. The DNA of the CDR3 is TGTGCCAGCAGGTACAGGGGGCTTGATACGCAGTATTTT. This codes for CASRYRGLDTQYF.